This T cell receptor (beta chain) was recorded in a study of blood T cell repertoires in COVID-19. Looking at the study overall: Samples came from the United States, Italy and Spain, spanning acute and convalescent COVID-19.

As processed by the authors: Estimated nucleated cell counts came from reference gene primer amplification. Produced via immunoSEQ multiplex PCR; TCRdb's table is partial and in-frame only. V and J calls and clone size are given by that table; D and trimming were obtained from the DNA. The table shows 150,000 to 200,000 clones, with around 84% occurring only once. From germline, CDR1 is SGHTA and CDR2 FQGNSA. Trimming cost V 4 bases and J 7 bases; bases outside gene matches: 9. The CDR3 is 16 residues long. Allocation to cohorts depended on clinical history reported by the participants. Exposed enrollees encountered a COVID-19 case at some point within 2 weeks before study entry.

The sequencing input was PBMCs or T cells enriched from blood (not recorded which). The clonotype was recovered from a woman aged 25 to 39 who had been exposed to COVID-19. This chain connects TRBV7-2 to TRBJ2-1, with 11 bases identical to TRBD2. CDR3 protein: CASSSLLAGGTNEQFF. The CDR3 nucleotides are TGTGCCAGCAGCTCACTTCTAGCGGGGGGAACAAATGAGCAGTTCTTC.